One sample yielded the 26 T cell receptor beta chains listed below, sequenced in a study of shared clonotypes between healthy human individuals (dated by TCRdb to 2020 to 2022). Library generation was performed with the immunoSEQ multiplex PCR assay. Sourced from immuneACCESS, this table was stored by TCRdb with only in-frame sequences that have V and J called. A share of the clones is absent; for the studies checked, an unresolved V gene accounts for under half, and the remainder has no known explanation. The sample contains about 1 million clones, roughly 80% of them found a single time. Of the sample, 1.4% is held by the ten largest clones. Sequencing input: memory CD4+ T cells sorted from blood. The cell subset or site label for this specimen denotes: CD45RA-negative fraction. These receptors all stem from a young man in good health.

This chain links TRBV7-2 with TRBJ1-1; D is possibly TRBD1 (6 bases). Germline CDR1 SGHTA, CDR2 FQGNSA. V shed 0 bases and J shed 5 bases, with 13 bases lying between them. The CDR3 is 15 amino acids. The CDR3 protein is CASSLAGRGGTEAFF. The CDR3 DNA follows: TGTGCCAGCAGCTTAGCCGGCAGGGGAGGGACTGAAGCTTTCTTT.

This chain uses TRBV18 with TRBJ2-7; 12 nucleotides agree with TRBD1. Germline trimming cut 6 bases from V and 3 bases from J; bases unmatched to any gene: 18. The CDR3 has 19 residues. Germline V gene lookup returns CDR1 KGHSH and CDR2 LQKENI. CDR3 region: CASSPSLRDRGLFIYEQYF. In DNA, the CDR3 is TGTGCCAGCTCGCCCTCGCTCCGGGACAGGGGGCTTTTTATCTACGAGCAGTACTTC.

The chain couples TRBV4-3 to TRBJ2-2; TRBD2 matches at 8 bases. The germline V gene encodes CDR1 LGHNA and CDR2 YSLEER. J gave up 1 base and V 6 bases, and 4 bases lay outside the gene matches. The CDR3 loop spans 15 amino acids. The CDR3: CASSLAGQNTGELFF. The CDR3 region has the DNA TGCGCCAGCAGTTTAGCGGGGCAGAACACCGGGGAGCTGTTTTTT.

V gene TRBV7-2 combines with J gene TRBJ1-4; D is ambiguous. Germline lookup yields CDR1 SGHTA and CDR2 FQGNSA. The CDR3 consists of 15 residues. The V and J ends lost 2 bases and 8 bases respectively, with 15 bases between them. In DNA form, the CDR3 reads TGTGCCAGCAGCTTAAGAGGGAAAGACGGGGAAAAACTGTTTTTT. Its translation: CASSLRGKDGEKLFF.

This clone was found once. This chain joins TRBV7-8 and TRBJ2-4; 7 positions match TRBD1. Trimming at V came to 5 bases and at J to 6 bases, leaving 7 bases not matched to a gene. The length of the CDR3 is 14 residues. Germline assignment: CDR1 SGHVS and CDR2 FQNEAQ. The CDR3 DNA follows: TGTGCCAGCAGCCAAGACAGGGCGGTAAACATTCAGTACTTC. Translating it yields CASSQDRAVNIQYF.

The chain employs TRBV27 and TRBJ2-7, with 7 bases fitting TRBD2. The CDR3 sequence is 14 residues long. V lost 7 bases and J lost 1; bases outside the gene matches: 7. From germline, CDR1 is MNHEY and CDR2 SMNVEV (reference sequence). CDR3 sequence: CASKLGEGSYEQYF. The CDR3 bases are TGTGCCAGCAAACTGGGGGAGGGTTCCTACGAGCAGTACTTC.

CDR3 sequence reads: CASSRGGQGRSFLYQPQHF. CDR3 DNA: TGTGCCAGCAGTAGAGGGGGACAGGGCCGATCTTTCCTTTATCAGCCCCAGCATTTT. The J gene is TRBJ1-5, the V gene TRBV28; 9 nucleotides match TRBD1. V lost 5 bases to trimming and J lost 5 bases; unmatched junction nucleotides: 19. CDR3 length: 19 residues. Per germline, CDR1 MDHEN and CDR2 SYDVKM.

The CDR3 loop reads CASSQGSGLSGANVLTF. The CDR3 nucleotides read TGCGCCAGCAGCCAAGGATCCGGCCTTTCTGGGGCCAACGTCCTGACTTTC. The V gene is TRBV4-1, the J gene TRBJ2-6; D not certain. The V gene's germline CDR1 is MGHRA and CDR2 YSYEKL. The length of the CDR3 is 17 residues. V lost 1 base, J lost 1 base, and 11 bases lay in between.

V gene TRBV6-5 combines with J gene TRBJ1-5; TRBD1 might be the D (6 bases). This CDR3 comprises 12 residues. Germline V CDR1 and CDR2: MNHEY, SVGAGI. With 8 bases removed from V and 6 bases from J, the gap between germline ends came to 11 bases. The CDR3 region is CASARGFQPQHF. CDR3 DNA sequence: TGTGCCAGCGCCAGGGGTTTTCAGCCCCAGCATTTT.

V and J are TRBV7-2 and TRBJ2-6; no firm D call. Germline V gene sequence: CDR1 SGHTA, CDR2 FQGNSA. The CDR3 is made up of 13 amino acids. V was cut by 5 bases and J by 2 bases, with 4 bases left in between. The CDR3 DNA reads as TGTGCCAGCAGCCGGCCTGGGGCCAACGTCCTGACTTTC. Its protein product is CASSRPGANVLTF.

This clone was observed many times. The chain is built from TRBV7-8 and TRBJ2-2, with D tentatively TRBD1 (5 bases). Between the trimmed V and J ends, which lost 5 bases and 1 base, there was a span of 8 bases. CDR3 length: 14 residues. The germline V gene has CDR1 SGHVS and CDR2 FQNEAQ. CDR3 nucleotides: TGTGCCAGCAGCCCCCAGGGGAACACCGGGGAGCTGTTTTTT. Translating gives CASSPQGNTGELFF.

CDR3 DNA sequence: TGTGCCAGCAGCCGGACTAGCGGGACAAACAATGAGCAGTTCTTC. This translates into CASSRTSGTNNEQFF. V usage is TRBV11-2 and J usage is TRBJ2-1, with 12 bases aligning to TRBD2. Germline V gene data show CDR1 as SGHAT and CDR2 as FQNNGV. J lost 5 bases, V lost 5 bases, and 4 bases had no gene match. The CDR3 covers 15 residues.

This clone has only one observation. Other DNA sequences in the same sample also yield this CDR3. The chain recombines TRBV18 with TRBJ2-5; D is uncertain. The CDR3 covers 12 residues. V was pared by 3 bases and J by 1 base, with 3 bases between. Germline-derived CDR1 and CDR2 are KGHSH and LQKENI. CDR3 sequence reads: CASSPRQETQYF. The CDR3 DNA reads TGTGCCAGCTCACCCCGCCAAGAGACCCAGTACTTC.

The V gene is TRBV15, the J gene TRBJ1-6; no clear D. CDR3 length equals 12 residues. The ends were cut back, 1 base at V and 8 bases at J, with 3 bases in the middle. Per germline, CDR1 LNHNV and CDR2 YYDKDF (reference sequence). The DNA for the CDR3 is TGTGCCACCAGCAGAGTTGATTCACCCCTCCACTTT. The encoded protein is CATSRVDSPLHF.

The chain employs TRBV6-1 and TRBJ2-7, with D tentatively TRBD1 or TRBD2 (5 bases each). Trimming stripped 6 bases from V and 1 base from J, with 19 bases between. The germline CDR1 and CDR2 sequences are MNHNS and SASEGT. The CDR3 has 16 residues. Here the CDR3 DNA reads TGTGCCAGCAGGGAATACCGGGACGGGGCTTCCTACGAGCAGTACTTC. Translating it yields CASREYRDGASYEQYF.

V gene TRBV2 combines with J gene TRBJ2-3; 7 positions match TRBD1. Germline CDR1 is SNHLY and CDR2 is FYNNEI. With 5 bases clipped from V and 8 bases from J, the junction kept 4 bases outside the gene matches. The CDR3 spans 12 residues. The CDR3 bases are TGTGCCAGCAGTACTGGGGACAGTACGCAGTATTTT. It encodes CASSTGDSTQYF.

The J gene is TRBJ2-5, the V gene TRBV19; 10 nucleotides agree with TRBD1. The CDR3 totals 14 residues. Germline V CDR1 and CDR2: LNHDA, SQIVND (reference sequence). Germline trimming cut 5 bases from V and 6 bases from J; bases unmatched to any gene: 6. The CDR3 reads CASSRDRGLQTQYF. In DNA, the CDR3 is TGTGCCAGTAGTCGGGACAGGGGCCTGCAGACCCAGTACTTC.

The V gene is TRBV30, the J gene TRBJ1-6; D gene uncertain. V lost 4 bases, J lost 11 bases, and 15 bases lay in between. This CDR3 is 13 amino acids long. Germline V gene lookup returns CDR1 GTSNPN and CDR2 SVGIG (reference sequence). The CDR3 spells CAWTPSQFAPLHF. For the CDR3, the DNA is TGTGCCTGGACCCCCTCACAATTTGCACCCCTCCACTTT.

As regards this clone: A much more abundant neighbour one base away suggests this may be a read error. The V gene is TRBV27, the J gene TRBJ2-2, with a tentative D call TRBD1 (5 bases). Germline assignment: CDR1 MNHEY and CDR2 SMNVEV (reference sequence). V lost 7 bases, J lost 5 bases, and 26 bases lay in between. The CDR3 loop spans 18 amino acids. The CDR3 here is CASTFPKVSDIRTGELFF. The CDR3 bases are TGTGCCAGCACCTTTCCTAAGGTCTCGGACATACGGACCGGGGAGCTGTTTTTT.

This chain joins TRBV6-1 and TRBJ1-4; 8 nucleotides line up with TRBD1. V was pared by 6 bases and J by 7 bases, with 7 bases of the junction left unmatched. Looked up from germline, CDR1 is MNHNS and CDR2 is SASEGT. The CDR3 is made up of 14 amino acids. This CDR3 reads CASSPTGGGEKLFF. The CDR3 coding sequence is TGTGCCAGCAGCCCCACAGGGGGGGGTGAAAAACTGTTTTTT.

This clone was found once. The chain is built from TRBV7-9 and TRBJ1-5; D not resolved. From germline, CDR1 is SEHNR and CDR2 FQNEAQ (reference sequence). V lost 5 bases and J lost 6, with 14 bases in between. The CDR3 is 14 amino acids. CDR3 bases: TGTGCCAGCAGCCTTGAATTAGGAGGTCAGCCCCAGCATTTT. Encoded protein: CASSLELGGQPQHF.

V is TRBV4-1 and J is TRBJ2-7, with D perhaps matching TRBD2 (6 bases). Per the germline V gene, CDR1 is MGHRA and CDR2 is YSYEKL. The CDR3 consists of 19 residues. Trimming stripped 3 bases from V and 1 base from J, with 25 bases between. In DNA form, the CDR3 reads TGCGCCAGCAGCCATAAGCGGGCCGCTCCGGGACGCGTATCCTACGAGCAGTACTTC. Its translation: CASSHKRAAPGRVSYEQYF.

The rearrangement uses TRBV28 and TRBJ2-5; 7 bases are a match to TRBD1. The V gene end was trimmed by 5 bases and the J gene end by 7 bases; junction bases not matched to a gene: 10. This CDR3 region has 14 residues. Germline CDR1 is MDHEN and CDR2 is SYDVKM. This CDR3 reads CASSPKGDRPTQYF. The CDR3 region has the DNA TGTGCCAGCAGTCCGAAGGGGGACAGACCGACCCAGTACTTC.

The rearrangement links TRBV6-1 to TRBJ1-2; maybe TRBD1 (5 bases). V gave up 1 base and J gave up 7 bases, with 19 bases separating them. This CDR3 is 16 amino acids long. The V gene's germline CDR1 is MNHNS and CDR2 SASEGT. Written as DNA, the CDR3 is TGTGCCAGCAGTGAAGTTTCCTCAGGGTCAAGAGGTGGCTACACCTTC. It specifies CASSEVSSGSRGGYTF.

This sequence joins TRBV2 and TRBJ1-5; the D gene is possibly TRBD1 (5 bases). The germline V gene has CDR1 SNHLY and CDR2 FYNNEI. CDR3 length equals 12 residues. Trimming shortened V by 7 bases and J by 3 bases, and 7 bases separated the two germline ends. CDR3 nucleotide sequence: TGTGCCAGCATGGGGGACAATCAGCCCCAGCATTTT. Translating it yields CASMGDNQPQHF.

As to this clone: A much larger clone differs by one base, so this may be a read error. Other DNA sequences of this sample code for an identical CDR3. This chain uses TRBV5-1 with TRBJ1-1, with no clear D. V gave up 0 bases and J gave up 1 base, with 7 bases separating them. The CDR3 totals 14 residues. Germline CDR1 SGHRS, CDR2 YFSETQ. This CDR3 is CASSLGPSNTEAFF. The CDR3 nucleotides read TGCGCCAGCAGCTTGGGGCCGTCGAACACTGAAGCTTTCTTT.